This is a list of T cell receptor beta chains from one sample in a study of blood T cell repertoires in COVID-19. Generated by immunoSEQ multiplex PCR, the TCRdb table keeps only in-frame clones and is missing some. Of approximately 140,000 clones listed, about 90% are singletons. Input material: peripheral blood. These receptors originate from a woman in her sixties or seventies with active or convalescent COVID-19. Both conserved end residues are part of each CDR3. D genes are given only for firm matches. Size is omitted from some rows. Given values are once, few, many or a class for expanded clones.

CAWSRDRPYGYTF	TGTGCCTGGAGCCGGGACAGGCCCTATGGCTACACCTTC	TRBV30	few	TRBJ1-2	TRBD1
CASSVGEGETQYF	TGCGCCAGCAGCGTCGGGGAGGGGGAGACCCAGTACTTC	TRBV4-3	NA	TRBJ2-5	TRBD2
CASSPRVGDSPAQYF	TGTGCCAGCAGTCCTCGGGTGGGGGACTCCCCGGCCCAGTACTTC	TRBV5-6	NA	TRBJ2-5	NA
CASSRDSSNEQFF	TGTGCCAGCTCACGGGACAGCTCCAATGAGCAGTTCTTC	TRBV18	NA	TRBJ2-1	TRBD1
CASTPTGNLDNEQFF	TGTGCCAGCACTCCAACAGGGAACCTAGACAATGAGCAGTTCTTC	TRBV6-5	NA	TRBJ2-1	NA
CASSQDLVQGAREQFF	TGTGCCAGCAGCCAAGATTTGGTACAGGGGGCACGCGAGCAGTTCTTC	TRBV3-1/TRBV3-2	NA	TRBJ2-1	TRBD1
CASSGSSGREKLFF	TGTGCCAGCAGTGGGAGCTCCGGGAGGGAAAAACTGTTTTTT	TRBV2	NA	TRBJ1-4	NA
CASSLSRRGRAFF	TGTGCCAGCAGTTTATCGCGCAGGGGAAGGGCTTTCTTT	TRBV27	NA	TRBJ1-1	NA
CASSQSPGQGMGNTIYF	TGCGCCAGCAGCCAATCCCCGGGACAGGGGATGGGAAACACCATATATTTT	TRBV5-1	NA	TRBJ1-3	TRBD1
CASTVQGAYYGYTF	TGTGCCAGCACTGTACAGGGGGCCTACTATGGCTACACCTTC	TRBV28	NA	TRBJ1-2	TRBD1
CASSQDGASGGSDTQYF	TGCGCCAGCAGCCAAGATGGCGCTAGCGGGGGTTCAGATACGCAGTATTTT	TRBV4-3	NA	TRBJ2-3	TRBD2
CASSFPEGQGAVGYTF	TGTGCCAGCAGCTTCCCGGAGGGACAGGGGGCAGTTGGCTACACCTTC	TRBV5-6	once	TRBJ1-2	TRBD1
CASSLSGGPETQYF	TGTGCCAGCAGCTTGAGCGGGGGACCAGAGACCCAGTACTTC	TRBV7-2	NA	TRBJ2-5	TRBD2
CASSLGADLYGYTF	TGTGCCAGCAGCTTAGGAGCGGACCTCTATGGCTACACCTTC	TRBV7-2	large	TRBJ1-2	NA
CASSQAGTAGNTIYF	TGCGCCAGCAGCCAAGCCGGGACAGCTGGAAACACCATATATTTT	TRBV4-1	NA	TRBJ1-3	TRBD1
CASSFGGPSYEQYF	TGTGCCAGCAGCTTCGGGGGGCCCTCCTACGAGCAGTACTTC	TRBV11-2	NA	TRBJ2-7	NA
CAWSVGQFNEKLFF	TGTGCCTGGAGTGTTGGACAGTTCAATGAAAAACTGTTTTTT	TRBV30	NA	TRBJ1-4	NA
CASSSGNQPQHF	TGTGCCAGCAGTTCGGGCAATCAGCCCCAGCATTTT	TRBV27	NA	TRBJ1-5	NA
CASSLQGQGNWNEQFF	TGTGCCAGCAGCTTGCAAGGACAGGGAAATTGGAATGAGCAGTTCTTC	TRBV5-8	NA	TRBJ2-1	TRBD1
CAISGETGNTEAFF	TGTGCCATCAGTGGGGAGACAGGGAACACTGAAGCTTTCTTT	TRBV10-3	NA	TRBJ1-1	NA
CASGFMRTGYTF	TGTGCTAGTGGTTTTATGCGTACTGGCTACACCTTC	TRBV12-5	NA	TRBJ1-2	NA
CASSELACEANYGYTF	TGCGCCAGCAGTGAGCTGGCCTGTGAGGCTAACTATGGCTACACCTTC	TRBV10-1	NA	TRBJ1-2	NA
CASSSTGEGHQPQHF	TGTGCCAGCAGCTCGACAGGGGAGGGGCATCAGCCCCAGCATTTT	TRBV7-2	once	TRBJ1-5	TRBD1
CASSQSSGAALFADTQYF	TGTGCCAGCAGCCAATCTAGCGGGGCGGCTCTATTTGCAGATACGCAGTATTTT	TRBV7-8	NA	TRBJ2-3	TRBD2
CASRLPSPSGGFGDTQYF	TGTGCCAGCAGATTGCCCTCCCCTAGCGGGGGGTTTGGGGATACGCAGTATTTT	TRBV21-1	NA	TRBJ2-3	NA
CASSPGLQGFLANYGYTF	TGTGCCAGCTCACCAGGCCTCCAGGGTTTTTTAGCTAACTATGGCTACACCTTC	TRBV18	once	TRBJ1-2	NA
CAWSVGQGNGYTF	TGTGCCTGGAGTGTAGGACAGGGGAATGGCTACACCTTC	TRBV30	NA	TRBJ1-2	TRBD1
CASSFGLGTDTQYF	TGTGCCAGCAGCTTCGGACTGGGCACAGATACGCAGTATTTT	TRBV7-2	NA	TRBJ2-3	NA
CASSRGGTQETQYF	TGTGCCAGCAGCCGCGGGGGGACCCAAGAGACCCAGTACTTC	TRBV6-5	NA	TRBJ2-5	TRBD2
CAIEGQGLWYGYTF	TGTGCCATCGAGGGACAGGGTTTGTGGTATGGCTACACCTTC	TRBV2	NA	TRBJ1-2	TRBD1
CSSQGADYGYTF	TGTTCGTCACAGGGGGCGGACTATGGCTACACCTTC	TRBV24-1	NA	TRBJ1-2	TRBD1
CASSADRDGYTF	TGTGCCAGCAGCGCGGACAGGGATGGCTACACCTTC	TRBV9	NA	TRBJ1-2	TRBD1
CSVVDRIYGYTF	TGCAGCGTTGTGGACAGAATCTATGGCTACACCTTC	TRBV29-1	NA	TRBJ1-2	NA
CASSQAGQGRTTEAFF	TGCGCCAGCAGCCAAGCGGGACAGGGGAGGACCACTGAAGCTTTCTTT	TRBV4-3	few	TRBJ1-1	TRBD1
CASNMGQVEQYF	TGTGCCAGCAATATGGGGCAGGTCGAGCAGTACTTC	TRBV7-9	NA	TRBJ2-7	NA
CATRGGTEAFF	TGTGCCACTAGGGGTGGGACTGAAGCTTTCTTT	TRBV6-5	NA	TRBJ1-1	NA